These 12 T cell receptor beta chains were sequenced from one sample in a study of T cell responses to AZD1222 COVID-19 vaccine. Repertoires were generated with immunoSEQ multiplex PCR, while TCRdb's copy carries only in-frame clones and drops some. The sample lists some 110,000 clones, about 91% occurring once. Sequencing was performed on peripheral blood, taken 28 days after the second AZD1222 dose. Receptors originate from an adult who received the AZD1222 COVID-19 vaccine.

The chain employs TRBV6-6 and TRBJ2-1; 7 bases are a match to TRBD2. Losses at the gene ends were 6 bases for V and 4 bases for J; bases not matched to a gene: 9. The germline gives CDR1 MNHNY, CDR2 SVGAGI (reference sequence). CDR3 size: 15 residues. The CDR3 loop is CASSQSGELYNEQFF. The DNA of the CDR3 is TGTGCCAGCAGCCAGAGCGGGGAGCTTTACAATGAGCAGTTCTTC.

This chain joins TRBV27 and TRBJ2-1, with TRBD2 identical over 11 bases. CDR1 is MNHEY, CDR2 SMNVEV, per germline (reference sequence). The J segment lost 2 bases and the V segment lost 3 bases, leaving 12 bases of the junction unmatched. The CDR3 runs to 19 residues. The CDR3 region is CASSFASGRISEAYNEQFF. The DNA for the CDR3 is TGTGCCAGCAGTTTTGCTAGCGGGAGGATTTCAGAAGCCTACAATGAGCAGTTCTTC.

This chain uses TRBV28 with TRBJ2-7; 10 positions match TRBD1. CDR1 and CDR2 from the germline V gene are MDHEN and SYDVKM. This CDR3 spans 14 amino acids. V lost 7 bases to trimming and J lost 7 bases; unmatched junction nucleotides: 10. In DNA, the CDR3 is TGTGCCAGCACCCTTAGGGACAGGGGTAATGAGCAGTACTTC. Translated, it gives CASTLRDRGNEQYF.

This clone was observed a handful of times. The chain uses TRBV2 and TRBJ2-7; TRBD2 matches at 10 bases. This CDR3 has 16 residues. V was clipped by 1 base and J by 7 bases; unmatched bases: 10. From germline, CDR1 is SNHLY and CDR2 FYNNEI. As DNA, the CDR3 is TGTGCCAGCAGTGAAGGGGGGCTAGCGGGAGCTAGGGAGCAGTACTTC. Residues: CASSEGGLAGAREQYF. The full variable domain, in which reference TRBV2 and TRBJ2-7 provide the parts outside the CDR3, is EPEVTQTPSHQVTQMGQEVILRCVPISNHLYFYWYRQILGQKVEFLVSFYNNEISEKSEIFDDQFSVERPDGSNFTLKIRSTKLEDSAMYFCASSEGGLAGAREQYFGPGTRLTVT.

CDR3 in DNA: TGTGCCAGCAACATCATAGGTAGGACTTACAATCAGCCCCAGCATTTT. Translating gives CASNIIGRTYNQPQHF. The chain employs TRBV27 and TRBJ1-5, with D uncertain. CDR3 size: 16 residues. V was shortened by 7 bases and J by 3 bases, with 19 bases between the two germline ends. The V gene's germline CDR1 is MNHEY and CDR2 SMNVEV (reference sequence).

The CDR3 DNA reads as TGTGCCAGCAGTTTTCGGGTTAGCTCCTACAATGAGCAGTTCTTC. Protein: CASSFRVSSYNEQFF. This rearrangement joins TRBV27 to TRBJ2-1; D is undetermined. Germline CDR1 is MNHEY and CDR2 is SMNVEV (reference sequence). CDR3 length equals 15 residues. V was clipped by 3 bases and J by 0 bases, with 9 bases between them.

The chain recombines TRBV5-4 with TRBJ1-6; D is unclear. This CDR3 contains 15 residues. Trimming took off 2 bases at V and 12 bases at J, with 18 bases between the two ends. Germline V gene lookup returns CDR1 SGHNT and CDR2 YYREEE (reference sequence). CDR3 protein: CASSFLDGVSGPLHF. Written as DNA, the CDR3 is TGTGCCAGCAGCTTCTTGGACGGGGTTTCTGGACCCCTCCACTTT.

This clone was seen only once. CDR3 in amino acids: CASSLVRGSSVEQFF. The CDR3 nucleotides are TGTGCCAGCAGCTTAGTCCGCGGGAGCTCGGTTGAGCAGTTCTTC. V gene TRBV7-3 combines with J gene TRBJ2-1, with 7 bases lining up with TRBD2. This CDR3 has 15 residues. Trimming cost V 2 bases and J 9 bases; bases outside gene matches: 10. Germline loops: CDR1 SGHTA, CDR2 FQGTGA.

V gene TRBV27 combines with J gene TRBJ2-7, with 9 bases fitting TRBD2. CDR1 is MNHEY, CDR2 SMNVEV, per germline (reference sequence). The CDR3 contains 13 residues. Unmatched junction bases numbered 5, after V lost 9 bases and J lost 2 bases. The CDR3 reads CASRLAGTYEQYF. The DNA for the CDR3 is TGTGCCAGTAGGCTAGCGGGAACCTACGAGCAGTACTTC.

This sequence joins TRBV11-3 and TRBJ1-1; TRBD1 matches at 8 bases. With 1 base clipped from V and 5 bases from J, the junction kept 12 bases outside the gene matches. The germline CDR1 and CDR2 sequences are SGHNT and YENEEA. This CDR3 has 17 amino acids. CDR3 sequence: CASSLGDIRGRGTEAFF. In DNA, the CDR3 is TGTGCCAGCAGCTTAGGTGATATCAGGGGGCGGGGTACTGAAGCTTTCTTT.

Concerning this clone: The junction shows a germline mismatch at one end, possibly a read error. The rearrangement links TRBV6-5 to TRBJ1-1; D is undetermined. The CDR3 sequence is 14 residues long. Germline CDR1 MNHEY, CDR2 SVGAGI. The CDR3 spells CAGSYTHGGPGAFF. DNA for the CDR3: TGTGCCGGCAGTTACACTCACGGAGGACCGGGAGCTTTCTTT.

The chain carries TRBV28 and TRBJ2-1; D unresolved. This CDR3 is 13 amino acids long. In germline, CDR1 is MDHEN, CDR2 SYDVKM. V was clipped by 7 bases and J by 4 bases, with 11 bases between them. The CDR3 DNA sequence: TGTGCCAGCACTCCGGCGCCGTACAATGAGCAGTTCTTC. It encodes CASTPAPYNEQFF.